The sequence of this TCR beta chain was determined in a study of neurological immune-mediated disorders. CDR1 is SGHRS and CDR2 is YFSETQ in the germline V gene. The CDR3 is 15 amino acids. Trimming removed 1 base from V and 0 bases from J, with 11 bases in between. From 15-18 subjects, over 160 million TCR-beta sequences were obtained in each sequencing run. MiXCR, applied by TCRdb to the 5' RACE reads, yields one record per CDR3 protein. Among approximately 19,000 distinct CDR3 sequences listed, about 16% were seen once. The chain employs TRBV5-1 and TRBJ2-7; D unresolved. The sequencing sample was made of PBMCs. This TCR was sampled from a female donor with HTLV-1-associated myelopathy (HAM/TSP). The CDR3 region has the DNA TGCGCCAGCAGCTTGAAATTGCGACACTCCTACGAGCAGTACTTC. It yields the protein CASSLKLRHSYEQYF. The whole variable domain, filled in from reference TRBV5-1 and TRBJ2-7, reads KAGVTQTPRYLIKTRGQQVTLSCSPISGHRSVSWYQQTPGQGLQFLFEYFSETQRNKGNFPGRFSGRQFSNSRSEMNVSTLELGDSALYLCASSLKLRHSYEQYFGPGTRLTVT.